This entry is about one T cell receptor beta chain. The data originate from a study of blood T cell repertoires in COVID-19. Study context: The United States, Italy and Spain provided the acute and convalescent COVID-19 samples.

Adults between roughly 18 and 90 years of age took part from fewer than 30 US areas. Cohort placement rested on clinical history that participants reported themselves. CDR3 length: 15 residues. The germline CDR1 and CDR2 sequences are MNHEY and SVGAGI. The V and J ends lost 7 bases and 2 bases, in that order; junction bases with no gene match: 6. Authors' analysis steps: Estimates of nucleated cell counts were drawn from the amplification of reference gene primers. The method was immunoSEQ multiplex PCR; TCRdb's version includes in-frame clones alone and lacks a portion of them. The V and J calls and the clone size are those of that table, but D and trimming were determined from the DNA. The sample records around 150,000 clones, 70% to 90% being singletons.

Material: PBMCs or T cells enriched from blood (not recorded which). The sequence was collected from a woman in her thirties or forties who had recovered from COVID-19. This chain joins TRBV6-5 and TRBJ2-7; the match to TRBD2 covers 12 bases. CDR3 in DNA: TGTGCCAGCACCCAACCTAGCGGGGGGGCCTACGAGCAGTACTTC. This codes for CASTQPSGGAYEQYF.